The rows below give T cell receptor beta chains drawn from one sample of a study of blood T cell repertoires in COVID-19. Sequenced by immunoSEQ multiplex PCR; TCRdb stores in-frame clones only, minus some. The sample holds around 130,000 clones; over 60% are singletons and the top ten take approximately 8%. The sample taken for sequencing was peripheral blood. The receptor source for this set is a human donor in a cohort sampled during active COVID-19. CDR3s include the opening cysteine and the closing phenylalanine or tryptophan. Fields, in order: J gene, clone size, D gene, V gene, CDR3 DNA, CDR3 protein. The D gene is left open where the match is weak. Not all rows give a size; the values are once, few, many and, for expanded clones, a class.

j_gene: TRBJ2-7; abundance: few; d_gene: .; v_gene: TRBV5-4; CDR3nt: TGTGCCAGCAGTTATGCCGGGTACGAGCAGTACTTC; CDR3aa: CASSYAGYEQYF
j_gene: TRBJ1-1; abundance: .; d_gene: .; v_gene: TRBV6-6; CDR3nt: TGTGCCAGCAGTGGCAGGGTTGCTATGAACACTGAAGCTTTCTTT; CDR3aa: CASSGRVAMNTEAFF
j_gene: TRBJ2-7; abundance: .; d_gene: .; v_gene: TRBV9; CDR3nt: TGTGCCAGCAGCGTAGGAAACAGGAGTTTCTCCTACGAGCAGTACTTC; CDR3aa: CASSVGNRSFSYEQYF
j_gene: TRBJ1-2; abundance: .; d_gene: TRBD1; v_gene: TRBV30; CDR3nt: TGTGCCTGGAGGCCAATAATAGGGACAGGGGGAGGCTACACCTTC; CDR3aa: CAWRPIIGTGGGYTF
j_gene: TRBJ1-1; abundance: once; d_gene: .; v_gene: TRBV29-1; CDR3nt: TGCAGCGTTGGGGACATTGGCACTGAAGCTTTCTTT; CDR3aa: CSVGDIGTEAFF
j_gene: TRBJ2-7; abundance: few; d_gene: TRBD2; v_gene: TRBV4-1; CDR3nt: TGCGCCAGCAGCCCCAGCCTCCCCGGGAGGGCCTACGAGCAGTACTTC; CDR3aa: CASSPSLPGRAYEQYF
j_gene: TRBJ1-2; abundance: .; d_gene: TRBD1; v_gene: TRBV7-3; CDR3nt: TGTGCCAGCAGATATGAAAGACAGGGAAATTATGGCTACACCTTC; CDR3aa: CASRYERQGNYGYTF
j_gene: TRBJ2-1; abundance: .; d_gene: TRBD2; v_gene: TRBV19; CDR3nt: TGTGCCAGTAGATTCAGCGCGGGGGGTGAGCAGTTCTTC; CDR3aa: CASRFSAGGEQFF
j_gene: TRBJ2-1; abundance: .; d_gene: .; v_gene: TRBV13; CDR3nt: TGTGCCAGCAGATGGGGCCCAACGCAGTTCTTC; CDR3aa: CASRWGPTQFF
j_gene: TRBJ2-7; abundance: few; d_gene: .; v_gene: TRBV7-8; CDR3nt: TGTGCCAGCAGCTTTCTAGGGGATACCTACGAGCAGTACTTC; CDR3aa: CASSFLGDTYEQYF
j_gene: TRBJ2-7; abundance: .; d_gene: .; v_gene: TRBV28; CDR3nt: TGTGCCAGCAGACTATTCCCCGACAGAAACTACGAGCAGTACTTC; CDR3aa: CASRLFPDRNYEQYF
j_gene: TRBJ2-7; abundance: .; d_gene: TRBD1; v_gene: TRBV7-9; CDR3nt: TGTGCCAGCAGCCCCGGGACAGGGGGAAACTACGAGCAGTACTTC; CDR3aa: CASSPGTGGNYEQYF
j_gene: TRBJ2-1; abundance: .; d_gene: TRBD1; v_gene: TRBV10-3; CDR3nt: TGTGCCATCAGTGGCCGGGACAGCTACAATGAGCAGTTCTTC; CDR3aa: CAISGRDSYNEQFF
j_gene: TRBJ1-1; abundance: .; d_gene: .; v_gene: TRBV19; CDR3nt: TGTGCCAGTAGCCCAAACTCCCTCGGGATCACTGAAGCTTTCTTT; CDR3aa: CASSPNSLGITEAFF